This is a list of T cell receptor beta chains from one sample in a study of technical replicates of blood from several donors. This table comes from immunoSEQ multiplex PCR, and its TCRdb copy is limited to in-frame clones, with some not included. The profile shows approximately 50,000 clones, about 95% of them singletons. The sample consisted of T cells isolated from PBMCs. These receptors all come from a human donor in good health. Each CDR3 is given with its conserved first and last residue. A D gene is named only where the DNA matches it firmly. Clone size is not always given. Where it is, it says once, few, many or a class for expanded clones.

CDR3nt: TGTGCCACCAGCGCGCGGGGCGAGCAGTTCTTC; CDR3aa: CATSARGEQFF; v_gene: TRBV15; abundance: -; d_gene: -; len: 11; j_gene: TRBJ2-1
CDR3nt: TGTGCCAGCAGCTTGGGACAGGGGGCGCACCCTAATGAAAAACTGTTTTTT; CDR3aa: CASSLGQGAHPNEKLFF; v_gene: TRBV9; abundance: once; d_gene: TRBD1; len: 17; j_gene: TRBJ1-4
CDR3nt: TGTGCCAGCAGCTTCCGAACATTCGGGGACAATGAGCAGTTCTTC; CDR3aa: CASSFRTFGDNEQFF; v_gene: TRBV13; abundance: -; d_gene: -; len: 15; j_gene: TRBJ2-1
CDR3nt: TGTGCCAGCAGCGGGGGGCGGGCCCTTACCTACAATGAGCAGTTCTTC; CDR3aa: CASSGGRALTYNEQFF; v_gene: TRBV9; abundance: -; d_gene: -; len: 16; j_gene: TRBJ2-1
CDR3nt: TGTGCCAGCAGCTTTCCAGACAGGTACGAGCAGTACTTC; CDR3aa: CASSFPDRYEQYF; v_gene: TRBV7-6; abundance: -; d_gene: -; len: 13; j_gene: TRBJ2-7
CDR3nt: TGTGCCAGCAGCTTATCCGGTATGGGACTAGCGGGTACAGATACGCAGTATTTT; CDR3aa: CASSLSGMGLAGTDTQYF; v_gene: TRBV7-9; abundance: -; d_gene: TRBD2; len: 18; j_gene: TRBJ2-3
CDR3nt: TGTGCCAGCAGCATAGGACAGGGGGATTCACCCCTCCACTTT; CDR3aa: CASSIGQGDSPLHF; v_gene: TRBV13; abundance: -; d_gene: TRBD1; len: 14; j_gene: TRBJ1-6
CDR3nt: TGTGCCAGCAGACCGGGACAGGAGAACACCGGGGAGCTGTTTTTT; CDR3aa: CASRPGQENTGELFF; v_gene: TRBV28; abundance: -; d_gene: TRBD1; len: 15; j_gene: TRBJ2-2
CDR3nt: TGTGCCAGCAGCTCGAACCCTCGGGGGTTTGGAAACACCATATATTTT; CDR3aa: CASSSNPRGFGNTIYF; v_gene: TRBV7-8; abundance: once; d_gene: -; len: 16; j_gene: TRBJ1-3
CDR3nt: TGTGCCAGCAGCGGATCCGGGACAGGGGGCACAGATACGCAGTATTTT; CDR3aa: CASSGSGTGGTDTQYF; v_gene: TRBV11-3; abundance: -; d_gene: TRBD1; len: 16; j_gene: TRBJ2-3
CDR3nt: TGTGCTAGTGGTTCAGACACCGGGGAGCTGTTTTTT; CDR3aa: CASGSDTGELFF; v_gene: TRBV12-5; abundance: -; d_gene: -; len: 12; j_gene: TRBJ2-2
CDR3nt: TGTGCCATGCGGGTGAGACAGGGGGAGTACGAGCAGTACTTC; CDR3aa: CAMRVRQGEYEQYF; v_gene: TRBV5-4; abundance: -; d_gene: TRBD1; len: 14; j_gene: TRBJ2-7
CDR3nt: TGTGCCATCAGGGACAGTGAAAGCTCCTACGAGCAGTACTTC; CDR3aa: CAIRDSESSYEQYF; v_gene: TRBV10-3; abundance: -; d_gene: -; len: 14; j_gene: TRBJ2-7
CDR3nt: TGCGCCAGCAGCCCGGGGGGACGTGCGCCGGTAAAACTGTTTTTT; CDR3aa: CASSPGGRAPVKLFF; v_gene: TRBV5-1; abundance: -; d_gene: -; len: 15; j_gene: TRBJ1-4
CDR3nt: TGCGCCAGCAGCTTGTTTGCATCGGGTGAAAAACTGTTTTTT; CDR3aa: CASSLFASGEKLFF; v_gene: TRBV5-1; abundance: -; d_gene: -; len: 14; j_gene: TRBJ1-4
CDR3nt: TGCGCCAGCAGCGAATTTGGACTAGCGGAAAACATTCAGTACTTC; CDR3aa: CASSEFGLAENIQYF; v_gene: TRBV5-1; abundance: -; d_gene: TRBD2; len: 15; j_gene: TRBJ2-4
CDR3nt: TGTGCCAGCAGCCGCGGACAGGGGGCCGGCCAGCCCCAGCATTTT; CDR3aa: CASSRGQGAGQPQHF; v_gene: TRBV6-5; abundance: -; d_gene: TRBD1; len: 15; j_gene: TRBJ1-5
CDR3nt: TGTGCCAGCAGCTTGCGGCGGGGGGCTCTATCCTACGAGCAGTACTTC; CDR3aa: CASSLRRGALSYEQYF; v_gene: TRBV5-6; abundance: -; d_gene: TRBD2; len: 16; j_gene: TRBJ2-7
CDR3nt: TGTGCCAGCAGTTACCTAGGGGGCTCTGGAAACACCATATATTTT; CDR3aa: CASSYLGGSGNTIYF; v_gene: TRBV6-5; abundance: -; d_gene: -; len: 15; j_gene: TRBJ1-3
CDR3nt: TGTGCCAGCAGCTTGGGCAGGGGGCGCGGTAGCGGATATTACGAGCAGTACTTC; CDR3aa: CASSLGRGRGSGYYEQYF; v_gene: TRBV7-9; abundance: -; d_gene: TRBD1; len: 18; j_gene: TRBJ2-7
CDR3nt: TGCAGCGTGGGGGAGGGGGACACTGAAGCTTTCTTT; CDR3aa: CSVGEGDTEAFF; v_gene: TRBV29-1; abundance: -; d_gene: -; len: 12; j_gene: TRBJ1-1
CDR3nt: TGTGCCAGCAGTTACTCGGGACAGGGTGGGACATGGACGCAGTATTTT; CDR3aa: CASSYSGQGGTWTQYF; v_gene: TRBV6-5; abundance: -; d_gene: TRBD1; len: 16; j_gene: TRBJ2-3
CDR3nt: TGTGCCGCCTCCGGGACCGAGGGGGAAGAGACCCAGTACTTC; CDR3aa: CAASGTEGEETQYF; v_gene: TRBV6-5; abundance: -; d_gene: -; len: 14; j_gene: TRBJ2-5
CDR3nt: TGTGCCAGCAGTTTTACGAGCGGGACCTCCTACAATGAGCAGTTCTTC; CDR3aa: CASSFTSGTSYNEQFF; v_gene: TRBV6-5; abundance: -; d_gene: TRBD2; len: 16; j_gene: TRBJ2-1
CDR3nt: TGTGCCAGCAGGACGACAGGTTTCGATTCACCCCTCCACTTT; CDR3aa: CASRTTGFDSPLHF; v_gene: TRBV11-3; abundance: once; d_gene: -; len: 14; j_gene: TRBJ1-6
CDR3nt: TGTGCCAGCAGAGCCCCCCCCACCGAGCAGTACTTC; CDR3aa: CASRAPPTEQYF; v_gene: TRBV28; abundance: -; d_gene: -; len: 12; j_gene: TRBJ2-7
CDR3nt: TGTGCCATCAGTTCCCAGGGGAGTGAGCAGTTCTTC; CDR3aa: CAISSQGSEQFF; v_gene: TRBV10-3; abundance: -; d_gene: -; len: 12; j_gene: TRBJ2-1
CDR3nt: TGTGCCACCAGCAGTCTGGGGGCGAGGAACACTGAAGCTTTCTTT; CDR3aa: CATSSLGARNTEAFF; v_gene: TRBV15; abundance: -; d_gene: -; len: 15; j_gene: TRBJ1-1
CDR3nt: TGTGCCAGCAGCCTACCTAACCCCGACAGGGAAGAGGGATATGGCTACACCTTC; CDR3aa: CASSLPNPDREEGYGYTF; v_gene: TRBV7-9; abundance: -; d_gene: TRBD1; len: 18; j_gene: TRBJ1-2
CDR3nt: TGCAGCGTTGTTCTTGGAGGCAGTGACTATGGCTACACCTTC; CDR3aa: CSVVLGGSDYGYTF; v_gene: TRBV29-1; abundance: -; d_gene: -; len: 14; j_gene: TRBJ1-2
CDR3nt: TGTGCCAGCAGCTTGGGTAGGGGGCGCAACGTCACTGAAGCTTTCTTT; CDR3aa: CASSLGRGRNVTEAFF; v_gene: TRBV5-4; abundance: -; d_gene: TRBD1; len: 16; j_gene: TRBJ1-1
CDR3nt: TGCGCCAGCAGCTTTGTGGGACAGGGGTTTGACGAGCAGTACTTC; CDR3aa: CASSFVGQGFDEQYF; v_gene: TRBV5-1; abundance: -; d_gene: TRBD1; len: 15; j_gene: TRBJ2-7
CDR3nt: TGTGCCAGCAGTATCCCACCGAGCTACGAGCAGTACTTC; CDR3aa: CASSIPPSYEQYF; v_gene: TRBV28; abundance: -; d_gene: -; len: 13; j_gene: TRBJ2-7
CDR3nt: TGCGCCAGCAGCTTGATCAACGGTGTGAGTGAGCAGTTCTTC; CDR3aa: CASSLINGVSEQFF; v_gene: TRBV5-1; abundance: -; d_gene: -; len: 14; j_gene: TRBJ2-1
CDR3nt: TGTGCCAGCAGCTTGGAGGTGCCAAGGAGCTCCTACGAGCAGTACTTC; CDR3aa: CASSLEVPRSSYEQYF; v_gene: TRBV5-6; abundance: -; d_gene: -; len: 16; j_gene: TRBJ2-7
CDR3nt: TGTGCCAGCAGCTTAGGGACTGTATATACAGATACGCAGTATTTT; CDR3aa: CASSLGTVYTDTQYF; v_gene: TRBV7-9; abundance: -; d_gene: -; len: 15; j_gene: TRBJ2-3
CDR3nt: TGCGCCAGCAGCTTAGGCGGGGGCTCCTACAATGAGCAGTTCTTC; CDR3aa: CASSLGGGSYNEQFF; v_gene: TRBV5-1; abundance: -; d_gene: TRBD2; len: 15; j_gene: TRBJ2-1
CDR3nt: TGTGCCAGCAGTTTTATCGGGAGGGGGCAGACCCAGTACTTC; CDR3aa: CASSFIGRGQTQYF; v_gene: TRBV28; abundance: -; d_gene: -; len: 14; j_gene: TRBJ2-5
CDR3nt: TGTGCCAGCAGCTTAGCAGGGGTTTCGGGCACAGATACGCAGTATTTT; CDR3aa: CASSLAGVSGTDTQYF; v_gene: TRBV11-2; abundance: few; d_gene: -; len: 16; j_gene: TRBJ2-3
CDR3nt: TGTGCCAGCAGCTCAGAAGATACGCAGTATTTT; CDR3aa: CASSSEDTQYF; v_gene: TRBV5-4; abundance: -; d_gene: -; len: 11; j_gene: TRBJ2-3
CDR3nt: TGTGCCAGCAGCGCCCGGGACAGGGTGGGTATTGAGCAGTTCTTC; CDR3aa: CASSARDRVGIEQFF; v_gene: TRBV5-4; abundance: -; d_gene: TRBD1; len: 15; j_gene: TRBJ2-1
CDR3nt: TGTGCCAGCAGTCTGTTTCAACGAGGCACAGATACGCAGTATTTT; CDR3aa: CASSLFQRGTDTQYF; v_gene: TRBV28; abundance: -; d_gene: -; len: 15; j_gene: TRBJ2-3
CDR3nt: TGCGCCAGCAGCTACCTAGCGGGAGGGCTCACAGATACGCAGTATTTT; CDR3aa: CASSYLAGGLTDTQYF; v_gene: TRBV5-1; abundance: -; d_gene: TRBD2; len: 16; j_gene: TRBJ2-3
CDR3nt: TGTGCCAGCAGCGTCGGAGTCAGTCATAACTATGGCTACACCTTC; CDR3aa: CASSVGVSHNYGYTF; v_gene: TRBV9; abundance: -; d_gene: -; len: 15; j_gene: TRBJ1-2
CDR3nt: TGCGCCAGCGGGGACAGGGGAGAACTGGCAGATACGCAGTATTTT; CDR3aa: CASGDRGELADTQYF; v_gene: TRBV5-1; abundance: -; d_gene: TRBD1; len: 15; j_gene: TRBJ2-3
CDR3nt: TGTGCCAGCAGCTTCCCGGTAAGCTCCTACGAGCAGTACTTC; CDR3aa: CASSFPVSSYEQYF; v_gene: TRBV11-3; abundance: -; d_gene: -; len: 14; j_gene: TRBJ2-7
CDR3nt: TGTGCCAGCAGTTCAAATTCACCCCTCCACTTT; CDR3aa: CASSSNSPLHF; v_gene: TRBV7-3; abundance: -; d_gene: -; len: 11; j_gene: TRBJ1-6
CDR3nt: TGTGCCACCAGCAGCCCCAGGGGTGGTACACATGAAAAACTGTTTTTT; CDR3aa: CATSSPRGGTHEKLFF; v_gene: TRBV15; abundance: -; d_gene: -; len: 16; j_gene: TRBJ1-4